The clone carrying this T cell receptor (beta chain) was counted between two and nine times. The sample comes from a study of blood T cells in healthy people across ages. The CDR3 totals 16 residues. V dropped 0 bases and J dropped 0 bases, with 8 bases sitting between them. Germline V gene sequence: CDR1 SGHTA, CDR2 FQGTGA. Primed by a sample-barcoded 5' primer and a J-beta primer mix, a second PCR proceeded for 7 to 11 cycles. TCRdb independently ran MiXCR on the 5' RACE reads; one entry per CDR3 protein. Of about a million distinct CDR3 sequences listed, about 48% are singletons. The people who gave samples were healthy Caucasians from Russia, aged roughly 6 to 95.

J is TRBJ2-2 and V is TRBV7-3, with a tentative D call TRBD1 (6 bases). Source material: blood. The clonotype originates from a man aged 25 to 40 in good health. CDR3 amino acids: CASSLTTGANTGELFF. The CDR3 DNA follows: TGTGCCAGCAGCTTAACGACAGGAGCGAACACCGGGGAGCTGTTTTTT.